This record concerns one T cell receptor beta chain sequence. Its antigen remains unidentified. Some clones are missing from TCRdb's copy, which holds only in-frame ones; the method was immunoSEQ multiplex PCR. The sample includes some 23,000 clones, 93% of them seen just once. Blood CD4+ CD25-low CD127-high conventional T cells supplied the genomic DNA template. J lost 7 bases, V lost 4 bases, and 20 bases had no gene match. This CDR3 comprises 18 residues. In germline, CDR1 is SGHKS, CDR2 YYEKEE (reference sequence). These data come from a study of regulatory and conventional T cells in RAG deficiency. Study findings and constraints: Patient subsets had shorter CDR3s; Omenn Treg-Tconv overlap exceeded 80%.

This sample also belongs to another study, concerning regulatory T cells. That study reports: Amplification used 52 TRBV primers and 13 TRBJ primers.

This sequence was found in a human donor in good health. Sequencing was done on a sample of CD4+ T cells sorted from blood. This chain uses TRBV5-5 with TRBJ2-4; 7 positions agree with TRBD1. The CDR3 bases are TGTGCCAGCAGCCCGGATGGACAGGTGCAGTCCCGCTGGAACATTCAGTACTTC. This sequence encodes CASSPDGQVQSRWNIQYF.